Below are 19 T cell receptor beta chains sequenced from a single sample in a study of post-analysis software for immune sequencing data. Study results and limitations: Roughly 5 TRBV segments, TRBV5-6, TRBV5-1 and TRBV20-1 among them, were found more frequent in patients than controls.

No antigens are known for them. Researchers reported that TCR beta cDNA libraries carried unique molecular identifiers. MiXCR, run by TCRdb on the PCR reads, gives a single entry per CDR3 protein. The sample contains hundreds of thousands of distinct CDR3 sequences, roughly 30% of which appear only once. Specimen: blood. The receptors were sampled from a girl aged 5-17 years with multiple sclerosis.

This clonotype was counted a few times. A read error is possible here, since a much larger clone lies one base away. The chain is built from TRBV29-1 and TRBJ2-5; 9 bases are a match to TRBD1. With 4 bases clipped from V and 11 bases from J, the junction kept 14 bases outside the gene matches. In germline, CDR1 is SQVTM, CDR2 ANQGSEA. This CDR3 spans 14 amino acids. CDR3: CSVARGQGPLGQYF. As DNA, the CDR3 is TGCAGCGTTGCTCGCGGACAGGGGCCCCTGGGGCAGTACTTC.

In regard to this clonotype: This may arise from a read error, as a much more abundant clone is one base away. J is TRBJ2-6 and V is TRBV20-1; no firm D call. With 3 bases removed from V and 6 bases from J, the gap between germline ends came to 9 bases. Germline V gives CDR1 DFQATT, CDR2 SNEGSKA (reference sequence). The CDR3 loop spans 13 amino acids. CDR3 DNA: TGCAGTGCTAGGCTGGACGAGGCCAACGTCCTGACTTTC. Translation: CSARLDEANVLTF.

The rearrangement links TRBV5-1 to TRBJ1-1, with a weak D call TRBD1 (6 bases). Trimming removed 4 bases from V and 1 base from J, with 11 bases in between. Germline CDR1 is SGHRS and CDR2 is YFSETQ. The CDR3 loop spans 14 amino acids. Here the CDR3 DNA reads TGCGCCAGCAGCACGATGACAGGGAACACTGAAGCTTTCTTT. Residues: CASSTMTGNTEAFF.

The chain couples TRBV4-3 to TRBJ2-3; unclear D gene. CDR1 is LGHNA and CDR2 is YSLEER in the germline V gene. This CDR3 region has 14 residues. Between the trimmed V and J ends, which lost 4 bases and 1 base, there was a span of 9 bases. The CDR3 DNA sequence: TGCGCCAGCAGCCGCCAGGCGGGCACAGATACGCAGTATTTT. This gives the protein CASSRQAGTDTQYF.

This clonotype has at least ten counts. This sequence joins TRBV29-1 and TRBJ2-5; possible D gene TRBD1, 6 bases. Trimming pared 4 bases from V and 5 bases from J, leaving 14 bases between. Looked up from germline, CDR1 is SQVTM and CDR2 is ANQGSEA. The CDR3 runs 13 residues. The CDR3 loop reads CSVAQGLRETQYF. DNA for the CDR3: TGCAGCGTTGCACAGGGCCTCCGGGAGACCCAGTACTTC.

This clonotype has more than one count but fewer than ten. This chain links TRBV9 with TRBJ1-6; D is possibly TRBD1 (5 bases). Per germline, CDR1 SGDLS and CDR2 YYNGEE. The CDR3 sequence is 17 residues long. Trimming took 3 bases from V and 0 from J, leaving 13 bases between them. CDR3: CASSGRDGSSYNSPLHF. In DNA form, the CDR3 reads TGTGCCAGCAGCGGGAGGGACGGAAGCTCCTATAATTCACCCCTCCACTTT.

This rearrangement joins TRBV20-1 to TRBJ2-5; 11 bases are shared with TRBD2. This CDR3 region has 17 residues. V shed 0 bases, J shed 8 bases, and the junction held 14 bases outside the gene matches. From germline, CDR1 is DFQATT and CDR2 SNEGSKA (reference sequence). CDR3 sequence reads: CSARETSGGHRGRTQYF. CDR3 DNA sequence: TGCAGTGCTAGAGAAACTAGCGGGGGTCACAGAGGGAGAACCCAGTACTTC.

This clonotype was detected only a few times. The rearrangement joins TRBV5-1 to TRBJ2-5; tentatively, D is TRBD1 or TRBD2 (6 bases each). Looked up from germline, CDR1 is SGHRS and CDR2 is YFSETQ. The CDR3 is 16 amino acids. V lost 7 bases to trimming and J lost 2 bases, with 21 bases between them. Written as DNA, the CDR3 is TGCGCCAGCTATTTCTTACAGGGAGGAGGGCAAGAGACCCAGTACTTC. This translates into CASYFLQGGGQETQYF.

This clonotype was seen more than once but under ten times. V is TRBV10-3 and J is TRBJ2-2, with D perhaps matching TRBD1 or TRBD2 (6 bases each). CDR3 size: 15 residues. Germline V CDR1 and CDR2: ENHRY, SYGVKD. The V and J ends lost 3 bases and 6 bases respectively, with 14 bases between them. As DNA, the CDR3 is TGTGCCATCAGTGATCCGGGGGCGGCTCCCGGGGAGCTGTTTTTT. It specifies CAISDPGAAPGELFF.

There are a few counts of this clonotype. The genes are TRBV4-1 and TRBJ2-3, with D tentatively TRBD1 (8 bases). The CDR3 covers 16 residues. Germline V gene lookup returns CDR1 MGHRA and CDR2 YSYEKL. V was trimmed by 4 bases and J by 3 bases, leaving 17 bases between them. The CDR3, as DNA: TGCGCCAGCAGCCTCCGACAGGGGAGGGGTACAGATACGCAGTATTTT. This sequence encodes CASSLRQGRGTDTQYF.

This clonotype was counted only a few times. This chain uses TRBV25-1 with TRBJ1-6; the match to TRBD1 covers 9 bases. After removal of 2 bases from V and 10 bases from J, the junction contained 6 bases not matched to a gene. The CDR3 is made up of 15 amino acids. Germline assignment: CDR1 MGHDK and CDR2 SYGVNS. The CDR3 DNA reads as TGTGCCAGCAGTGAACCTACAGGGGGCGCGTCACCCCTCCACTTT. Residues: CASSEPTGGASPLHF.

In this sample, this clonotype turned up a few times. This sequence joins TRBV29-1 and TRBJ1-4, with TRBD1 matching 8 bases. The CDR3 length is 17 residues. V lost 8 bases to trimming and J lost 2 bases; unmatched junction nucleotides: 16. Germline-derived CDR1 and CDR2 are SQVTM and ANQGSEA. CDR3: CSPKGQGQSLTNEKLFF. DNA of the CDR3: TGCAGCCCAAAAGGACAGGGCCAAAGTCTGACTAATGAAAAACTGTTTTTT.

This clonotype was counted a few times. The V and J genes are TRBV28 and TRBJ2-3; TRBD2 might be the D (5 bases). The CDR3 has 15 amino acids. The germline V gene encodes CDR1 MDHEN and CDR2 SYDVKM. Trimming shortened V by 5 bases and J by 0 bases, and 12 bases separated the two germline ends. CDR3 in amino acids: CASSRTGISTDTQYF. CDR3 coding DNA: TGTGCCAGCAGTCGGACGGGGATTAGCACAGATACGCAGTATTTT. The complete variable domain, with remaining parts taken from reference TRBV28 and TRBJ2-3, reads DVKVTQSSRYLVKRTGEKVFLECVQDMDHENMFWYRQDPGLGLRLIYFSYDVKMKEKGDIPEGYSVSREKKERFSLILESASTNQTSMYLCASSRTGISTDTQYFGPGTRLTVL.

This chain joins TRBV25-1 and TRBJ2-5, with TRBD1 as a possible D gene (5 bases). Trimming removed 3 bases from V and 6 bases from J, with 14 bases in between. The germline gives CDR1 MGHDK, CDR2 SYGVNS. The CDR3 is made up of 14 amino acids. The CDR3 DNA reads TGTGCCAGCAGTGACAGCCCCAGGGTGAAGACCCAGTACTTC. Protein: CASSDSPRVKTQYF.

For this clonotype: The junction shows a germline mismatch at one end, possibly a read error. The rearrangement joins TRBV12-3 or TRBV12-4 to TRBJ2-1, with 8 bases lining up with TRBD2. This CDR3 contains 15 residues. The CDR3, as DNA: TGTGTCAGCAGTTTAGCCCGGGGGGGCATCAATGAGCAGTTCTTC. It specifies CVSSLARGGINEQFF.

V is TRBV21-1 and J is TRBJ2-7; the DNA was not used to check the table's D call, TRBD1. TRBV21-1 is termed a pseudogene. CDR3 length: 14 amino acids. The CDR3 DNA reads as TGTGCCAGCAGGACGACAGGTTCTACCTACGAGCAGTACTTC. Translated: CASRTTGSTYEQYF.

The CDR3 loop is CSAQRSTDTQYF. The DNA of the CDR3 is TGCAGCGCACAAAGAAGCACAGATACGCAGTATTTT. The J gene is TRBJ2-3, the V gene TRBV20-1, with D unresolved. CDR1 DFQATT and CDR2 SNEGSKA come from the germline V gene (reference sequence). This CDR3 comprises 12 residues.

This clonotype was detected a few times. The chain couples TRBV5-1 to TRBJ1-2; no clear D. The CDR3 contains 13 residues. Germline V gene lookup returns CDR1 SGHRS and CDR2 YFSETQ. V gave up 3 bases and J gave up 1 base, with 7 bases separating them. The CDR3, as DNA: TGCGCCAGCAGCTCAAAACTTAACTATGGCTACACCTTC. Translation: CASSSKLNYGYTF.

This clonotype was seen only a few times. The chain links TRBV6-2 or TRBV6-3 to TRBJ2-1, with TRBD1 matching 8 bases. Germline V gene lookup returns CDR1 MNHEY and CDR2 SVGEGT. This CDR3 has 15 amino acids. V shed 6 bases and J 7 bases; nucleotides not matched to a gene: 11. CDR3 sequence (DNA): TGTGCCAGCAGCCCGCAGGGGGCGCGAATGAATGAGCAGTTCTTC. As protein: CASSPQGARMNEQFF.